This T cell receptor (beta chain) was sequenced in a study of cytomegalovirus exposure and HLA in healthy donors. Use of 60 Vbeta and 13 Jbeta primers characterized the PCR. The repertoire was sequenced with immunoSEQ multiplex PCR; TCRdb's copy has only in-frame clones and lacks some. The repertoire holds about 170,000 clones, with around 73% as singletons. Study conclusions and caveats: Later analysis revealed greater clonal expansion in HLA-associated TCR beta chains than in equally common others.

Germline CDR1 MGHDK, CDR2 SYGVNS. The CDR3 sequence is 15 residues long. Concerning this clone itself: Its antigen is undetermined.

This chain links TRBV25-1 with TRBJ2-5; TRBD1 matches 8 bases. TRBJ2-7 matches the DNA end more closely, so the J call is doubtful. The TCR sequence derives from a woman aged 18-35 years in good health and CMV-seropositive. The sequenced material came from PBMCs. CDR3 sequence (DNA): TGTGCCAGCAGTGAGGGGGGACAGGCCATCTACGAGCAGTACTTC. Protein: CASSEGGQAIYEQYF.